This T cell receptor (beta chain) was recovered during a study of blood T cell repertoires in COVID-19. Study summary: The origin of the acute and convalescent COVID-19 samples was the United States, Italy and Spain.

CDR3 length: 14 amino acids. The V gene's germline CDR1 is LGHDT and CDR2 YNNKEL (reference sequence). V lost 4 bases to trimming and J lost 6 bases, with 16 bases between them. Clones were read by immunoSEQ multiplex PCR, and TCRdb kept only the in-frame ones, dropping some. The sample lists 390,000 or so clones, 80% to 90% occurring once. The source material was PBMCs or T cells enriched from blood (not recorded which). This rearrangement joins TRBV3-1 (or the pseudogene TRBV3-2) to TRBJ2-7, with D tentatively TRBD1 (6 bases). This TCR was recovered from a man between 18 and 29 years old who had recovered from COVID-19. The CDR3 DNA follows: TGTGCCAGCAGCCCGAGACAGGATCGCCCCGAGCAGTACTTC. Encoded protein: CASSPRQDRPEQYF.